A selection of T cell receptor beta chains follows, all from one sample in a study of CD8 T cells in Susac syndrome. TCRdb called the immunoSEQ multiplex PCR reads again in MiXCR, with one record for every CDR3 protein. The sample carries approximately 180,000 distinct CDR3 sequences, around 95% recorded once. Sample: CD4+ T cells from PBMCs. These receptors all come from a human donor with multiple sclerosis. Each CDR3 is given with its conserved first and last residue. A D gene is named only where the DNA matches it firmly. Only part of the rows carry a size: once, few, many, or a class if the clone is expanded.

j_gene,abundance,d_gene,v_gene,CDR3aa,CDR3nt
TRBJ1-4,-,-,TRBV9,CASSVTTNEKLFF,TGTGCCAGCAGCGTAACAACTAATGAAAAACTGTTTTTT
TRBJ2-1,-,TRBD2,TRBV29-1,CSGRERGGNNEQFF,TGCAGCGGGCGGGAGCGGGGGGGCAATAATGAGCAGTTCTTC
TRBJ1-1,-,-,TRBV20-1,CSAAPPPQTNTEAFF,TGCAGTGCCGCCCCCCCTCCTCAGACGAACACTGAAGCTTTCTTT
TRBJ2-5,-,TRBD1,TRBV12-5,CASGAGQGSETQYF,TGTGCTAGTGGGGCGGGACAGGGTTCAGAGACCCAGTACTTC
TRBJ2-7,-,TRBD1,TRBV6-2/TRBV6-3,CASRPAAGTADYEQYF,TGTGCCAGCAGGCCCGCCGCCGGGACAGCAGACTACGAGCAGTACTTC
TRBJ1-5,once,TRBD1,TRBV27,CASGPGTGGQPQHF,TGTGCCAGCGGCCCCGGGACAGGGGGCCAGCCCCAGCATTTT
TRBJ2-3,-,TRBD2,TRBV7-2,CASSPLLAGGPADTQYF,TGTGCCAGCAGCCCCCTACTAGCGGGGGGGCCTGCAGATACGCAGTATTTT
TRBJ1-2,-,-,TRBV3-1,CASSQFGGDDTF,TGTGCCAGCAGCCAGTTCGGGGGCGACGACACCTTC
TRBJ1-6,-,TRBD1,TRBV19,CASNDRGSYNSPLHF,TGTGCCAGTAACGACAGGGGTTCCTATAATTCACCCCTCCACTTT
TRBJ2-5,-,TRBD2,TRBV7-8,CASSLTRTSQETQYF,TGTGCCAGCAGCTTAACCCGGACTAGTCAAGAGACCCAGTACTTC
TRBJ2-1,-,-,TRBV4-2,CASSQIAVDEQFF,TGTGCCAGCAGCCAGATAGCGGTTGATGAGCAGTTCTTC
TRBJ1-5,-,-,TRBV3-1,CASSQQTGNQPQHF,TGTGCCAGCAGCCAACAGACGGGCAATCAGCCCCAGCATTTT
TRBJ2-7,once,TRBD2,TRBV11-2,CASSLAVLAGQPYEQYF,TGTGCCAGCAGCTTAGCAGTCCTAGCGGGGCAACCCTACGAGCAGTACTTC
TRBJ2-1,-,-,TRBV14,CASTPRPGKLREQFF,TGTGCCAGCACACCGCGACCGGGCAAACTCAGGGAGCAGTTCTTC
TRBJ2-5,-,-,TRBV3-1,CASSQGSPGVTQYF,TGTGCCAGCAGCCAGGGGTCGCCGGGGGTGACCCAGTACTTC
TRBJ1-5,-,-,TRBV20-1,CSASAGIGNQPQHF,TGCAGTGCTAGTGCAGGGATCGGCAATCAGCCCCAGCATTTT
TRBJ1-5,-,-,TRBV24-1,CATSAGLSNQPQHF,TGTGCCACCAGTGCTGGTCTGAGCAATCAGCCCCAGCATTTT
TRBJ2-7,-,TRBD1,TRBV20-1,CSALRQGGAGEQYF,TGCAGTGCTCTCCGACAGGGTGGTGCGGGTGAGCAGTACTTC
TRBJ2-7,-,-,TRBV29-1,CSVVAGQGVYEQYF,TGCAGCGTTGTAGCGGGACAGGGCGTCTACGAGCAGTACTTC
TRBJ2-3,-,TRBD1,TRBV3-1,CASSPGTGGTDTQYF,TGTGCCAGCAGCCCGGGGACAGGGGGAACCGATACGCAGTATTTT
TRBJ2-1,-,-,TRBV25-1,CASSEPPGVDNEQFF,TGTGCCAGCAGTGAACCGCCGGGGGTCGACAATGAGCAGTTCTTC
TRBJ1-2,-,-,TRBV4-2,CASSQAGGVGNYGYTF,TGTGCCAGCAGCCAAGCGGGAGGGGTGGGTAACTATGGCTACACCTTC
TRBJ1-2,-,TRBD1,TRBV3-1,CASSQESGTGTYGYTF,TGTGCCAGCAGCCAAGAGTCCGGGACAGGAACTTATGGCTACACCTTC
TRBJ1-2,-,-,TRBV23-1,CASSQSKGIHTF,TGCGCCAGCAGTCAATCGAAAGGGATACACACCTTC
TRBJ2-7,-,-,TRBV6-2/TRBV6-3,CASSYLGGEQYF,TGTGCCAGCAGTTACTTGGGGGGCGAGCAGTACTTC
TRBJ2-5,once,TRBD2,TRBV3-1,CASSQVASGGAWETQYF,TGTGCCAGCAGCCAAGTCGCCAGCGGGGGGGCCTGGGAGACCCAGTACTTC
TRBJ2-5,-,-,TRBV28,CASSSPVQPFRETQYF,TGTGCCAGCAGTTCCCCGGTCCAACCCTTCCGGGAGACCCAGTACTTC
TRBJ1-1,-,-,TRBV28,CASSPGPRNTEAFF,TGTGCCAGCAGTCCCGGCCCGCGGAACACTGAAGCTTTCTTT
TRBJ1-2,-,-,TRBV30,CAWTSGISYGYTF,TGTGCCTGGACCTCCGGGATTTCGTATGGCTACACCTTC
TRBJ2-1,once,-,TRBV5-4,CASSLMDSREQFF,TGTGCCAGCAGCTTGATGGACAGCAGGGAGCAGTTCTTC
TRBJ2-7,-,TRBD2,TRBV7-9,CASSSGLAVTYEQYF,TGTGCCAGCAGCTCGGGACTAGCGGTAACCTACGAGCAGTACTTC
TRBJ1-3,-,-,TRBV5-1,CASSSSGSGNTIYF,TGCGCCAGCAGCTCGAGCGGGTCTGGAAACACCATATATTTT
TRBJ1-1,-,-,TRBV30,CAWSLLRTEAFF,TGTGCCTGGAGTCTGCTCCGTACTGAAGCTTTCTTT
TRBJ1-1,-,TRBD1,TRBV30,CAWSGQGLAEAFF,TGTGCCTGGAGTGGACAGGGTCTCGCTGAAGCTTTCTTT
TRBJ2-1,-,-,TRBV9,CASSSKGWGSYNEQFF,TGTGCCAGCAGCTCAAAAGGGTGGGGCTCCTACAATGAGCAGTTCTTC
TRBJ2-7,once,TRBD2,TRBV30,CAWSVTREGEQYF,TGTGCCTGGAGTGTCACCAGGGAGGGCGAGCAGTACTTC
TRBJ2-2,-,TRBD1,TRBV30,CAWSVGQGGTGELFF,TGTGCCTGGAGTGTAGGACAGGGAGGCACCGGGGAGCTGTTTTTT
TRBJ2-2,-,TRBD2,TRBV6-5,CASSYSRGRNTGELFF,TGTGCCAGCAGTTACTCGCGGGGGAGAAACACCGGGGAGCTGTTTTTT
TRBJ1-2,-,-,TRBV10-3,CATDDRTNYGYTF,TGTGCCACCGACGACCGTACTAACTATGGCTACACCTTC
TRBJ2-5,-,-,TRBV7-8,CASSLGALETQYF,TGTGCCAGCAGCTTAGGGGCTTTGGAGACCCAGTACTTC
TRBJ2-3,-,TRBD2,TRBV6-6,CASTTGTSGRDTQYF,TGTGCCAGCACCACTGGGACTAGCGGGAGAGATACGCAGTATTTT
TRBJ1-6,-,TRBD1,TRBV7-9,CASSTQTGGRSPLHF,TGTGCCAGCAGCACCCAGACAGGGGGTAGATCACCCCTCCACTTT
TRBJ1-2,once,-,TRBV9,CASSVAGHPNYGYTF,TGTGCCAGCAGCGTAGCAGGGCATCCTAACTATGGCTACACCTTC